This T cell receptor (beta chain) is from a study of T cell clonotyping in hematopoietic cell transplantation. Study results and limitations: After transplant, recipient diversity fell while pathologically expanded clonotypes grew through day 180.

Using immunoSEQ multiplex PCR, the repertoire was profiled, and TCRdb retains in-frame clones only, with some absent. This sample carries around 15,000 clones, approximately 97% of them seen once, and the ten largest clones take around 4.2%. As regards this clone: The antigen is not known.

Recipient blood drawn about 28 days pretransplant and days 30, 100, 180 after. V gave up 2 bases and J gave up 0 bases, with 8 bases separating them. Germline V gives CDR1 MNHEY, CDR2 SVGAGI. The CDR3 contains 14 residues. The receptor's source is a female patient aged 50 to 60 who had an allogeneic stem cell transplant from an unrelated donor, so T cells may come from the graft donor. Some clones in this sample may be carry-over from other donors' samples. Material: peripheral blood mononuclear cells, obtained 30 days after allogeneic stem cell transplant. The chain combines TRBV6-5 with TRBJ2-7; weak D call: TRBD1 (5 bases). The CDR3 loop reads CASSYGAASYEQYF. The CDR3 nucleotides read TGTGCCAGCAGTTACGGGGCTGCCTCCTACGAGCAGTACTTC.